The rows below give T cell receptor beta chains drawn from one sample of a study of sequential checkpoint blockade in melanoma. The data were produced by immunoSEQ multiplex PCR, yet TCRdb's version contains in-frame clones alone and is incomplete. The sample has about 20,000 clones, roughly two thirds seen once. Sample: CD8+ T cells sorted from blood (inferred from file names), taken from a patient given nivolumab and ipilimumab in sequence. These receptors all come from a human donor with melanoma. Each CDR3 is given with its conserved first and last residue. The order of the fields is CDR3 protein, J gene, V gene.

cdr3_aa: CASSLDPGVHEQYF; j_call: TRBJ2-7; v_call: TRBV9
cdr3_aa: CASSYSSGSIGYEQYF; j_call: TRBJ2-7; v_call: TRBV6-5
cdr3_aa: CASSQGTGGAFF; j_call: TRBJ1-1; v_call: TRBV7-3
cdr3_aa: CAWSVGLADSYEQYF; j_call: TRBJ2-7; v_call: TRBV30
cdr3_aa: CAGGPSGLYNEQFF; j_call: TRBJ2-1; v_call: TRBV6-5
cdr3_aa: CASSLKSGAEQFF; j_call: TRBJ2-1; v_call: TRBV11-2
cdr3_aa: CATRSAGDLYGYTF; j_call: TRBJ1-2; v_call: TRBV27
cdr3_aa: CAISPQGGGYQETQYF; j_call: TRBJ2-5; v_call: TRBV10-3
cdr3_aa: CASSFSQGSPYEQYF; j_call: TRBJ2-7; v_call: TRBV7-6
cdr3_aa: CASSRDTNYEQYF; j_call: TRBJ2-7; v_call: TRBV11-3
cdr3_aa: CASSQDMQSEAFF; j_call: TRBJ1-1; v_call: TRBV4-1
cdr3_aa: CASSVTAGTGGSEQYF; j_call: TRBJ2-7; v_call: TRBV9
cdr3_aa: CASSPLRGAGGIYEQYF; j_call: TRBJ2-7; v_call: TRBV27
cdr3_aa: CASSRSGREGLDEQFF; j_call: TRBJ2-1; v_call: TRBV28
cdr3_aa: CARSTPLQGQKSSLHF; j_call: TRBJ1-6; v_call: TRBV2
cdr3_aa: CAWACGGASYEQYF; j_call: TRBJ2-7; v_call: TRBV30
cdr3_aa: CASSPRDRGLYEQYF; j_call: TRBJ2-7; v_call: TRBV14
cdr3_aa: CASSPTVTTYEQYF; j_call: TRBJ2-7; v_call: TRBV7-9
cdr3_aa: CASSLRQGDTEAFF; j_call: TRBJ1-1; v_call: TRBV5-1
cdr3_aa: CASRTGMSYNSPLHF; j_call: TRBJ1-6; v_call: TRBV2
cdr3_aa: CASSGLDSKNYGYTF; j_call: TRBJ1-2; v_call: TRBV6-1
cdr3_aa: CATSTRLAGDHEQYF; j_call: TRBJ2-7; v_call: TRBV15
cdr3_aa: CASSLEEDGYTF; j_call: TRBJ1-2; v_call: TRBV5-6
cdr3_aa: CASSNSAGANTEAFF; j_call: TRBJ1-1; v_call: TRBV19
cdr3_aa: CASSQNIFIAEAFF; j_call: TRBJ1-1; v_call: TRBV4-1
cdr3_aa: CASSPADRGRYEQYF; j_call: TRBJ2-7; v_call: TRBV18
cdr3_aa: CASSYGTSGTYEQYF; j_call: TRBJ2-7; v_call: TRBV5-8
cdr3_aa: CSGLTGRSGENTEAFF; j_call: TRBJ1-1; v_call: TRBV29-1
cdr3_aa: CASSFRWGLWTGELFF; j_call: TRBJ2-2; v_call: TRBV19
cdr3_aa: CASSLPQGAGHSYEQYF; j_call: TRBJ2-7; v_call: TRBV7-2
cdr3_aa: CASSRGGINEQFF; j_call: TRBJ2-1; v_call: TRBV7-2
cdr3_aa: CASSYGGGFNQPQHF; j_call: TRBJ1-5; v_call: TRBV6-5
cdr3_aa: CASSLRSGGTPQHF; j_call: TRBJ1-5; v_call: TRBV27
cdr3_aa: CASSPTGASGNTIYF; j_call: TRBJ1-3; v_call: TRBV4-2
cdr3_aa: CASSPNLGGVEQYF; j_call: TRBJ2-7; v_call: TRBV7-8
cdr3_aa: CASSPIIIGLGEQYF; j_call: TRBJ2-7; v_call: TRBV7-8
cdr3_aa: CASSLTGTSRSEQFF; j_call: TRBJ2-1; v_call: TRBV7-3
cdr3_aa: CASSASGTSGRGYNEQFF; j_call: TRBJ2-1; v_call: TRBV9
cdr3_aa: CASRSEGVRGRQYF; j_call: TRBJ2-7; v_call: TRBV6-5
cdr3_aa: CASNRPPTSGGNSAYEQYF; j_call: TRBJ2-7; v_call: TRBV23-1
cdr3_aa: CASSLPSGLAVYEQYF; j_call: TRBJ2-7; v_call: TRBV28